The text below deals with one TCR beta chain. Reverse transcribing all isolated RNA meant expressed TCRB transcripts were sequenced. The method was immunoSEQ multiplex PCR; TCRdb's version includes in-frame clones alone and lacks a portion of them. There are about 330,000 clones in the sample; approximately 9.9% occur only once, and 0.015% lies in the top ten. The sample originates from a study of beta chain features in type 1 diabetes. Source material: naive CD4+ T cells from blood. The sequence came from a woman aged 25-40 years in good health.

DNA of the CDR3: TGTGCCAGCAGTCTAGGACTGACGCTCACAGATACGCAGTATTTT. This translates into CASSLGLTLTDTQYF. The chain combines TRBV28 with TRBJ2-3, with D perhaps TRBD2 (5 bases). CDR1 and CDR2 (germline): MDHEN, SYDVKM. Deletions cut 5 bases from V and 2 bases from J, with 14 bases between. The CDR3 consists of 15 residues.